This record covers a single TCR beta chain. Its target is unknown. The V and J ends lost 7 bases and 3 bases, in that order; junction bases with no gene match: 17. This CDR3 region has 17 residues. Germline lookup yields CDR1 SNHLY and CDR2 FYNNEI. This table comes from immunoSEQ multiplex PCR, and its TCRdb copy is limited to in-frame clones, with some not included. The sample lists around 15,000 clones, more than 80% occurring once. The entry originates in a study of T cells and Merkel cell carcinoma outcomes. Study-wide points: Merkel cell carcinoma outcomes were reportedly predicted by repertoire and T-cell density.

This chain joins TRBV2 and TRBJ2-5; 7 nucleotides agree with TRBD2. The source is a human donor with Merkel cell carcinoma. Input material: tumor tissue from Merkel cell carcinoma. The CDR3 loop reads CASKKGLADPLKETQYF. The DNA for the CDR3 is TGTGCCAGCAAAAAGGGGCTAGCGGACCCGTTGAAAGAGACCCAGTACTTC. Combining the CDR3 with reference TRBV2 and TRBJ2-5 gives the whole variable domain EPEVTQTPSHQVTQMGQEVILRCVPISNHLYFYWYRQILGQKVEFLVSFYNNEISEKSEIFDDQFSVERPDGSNFTLKIRSTKLEDSAMYFCASKKGLADPLKETQYFGPGTRLLVL.